This is a list of T cell receptor beta chains from one sample in a study of identical twins. MiXCR, run by TCRdb on the 5' RACE reads, gives a single entry per CDR3 protein. The top ten hold about 0.27% of the sample, which has 1.5 million to 2 million distinct CDR3 sequences, about 30% seen once. Sequenced sample: cord blood. These receptors all come from a newborn girl in good health. Each CDR3 is given with its conserved first and last residue. The order of the fields is clone size, V gene, D gene, CDR3 protein. D genes are given only for firm matches. The size entry is marked missing in some rows and otherwise reads once, few, many or a size class.

few	TRBV20-1	-	CSATIQGSSYEQYF
few	TRBV20-1	TRBD2	CSASGLARGYEQYF
once	TRBV27	-	CASSLTGPHQPQHF
few	TRBV4-1	-	CASRGAHTEAFF
-	TRBV9	-	CASSPRGLNYNEQFF
-	TRBV6-2/TRBV6-3	-	CASSFTPKGQETQYF
-	TRBV10-3	-	CAIREGQNTGELFF
-	TRBV12-3/TRBV12-4	-	CASRQLGVAKNIQYF
-	TRBV5-1	-	CASSLDGGAEAFF
-	TRBV7-8	TRBD2	CASSRGISGELGNIQYF
-	TRBV18	-	CASSPEGSLEAFF
few	TRBV25-1	-	CASSVKRWSYEQYF
few	TRBV7-2	-	CASRTDIRYTF
-	TRBV5-1	-	CASSLVKQTDTQYF
once	TRBV5-1	TRBD1	CASSLRQGADDYTF
-	TRBV12-3/TRBV12-4	-	CASSFIEGADTQYF
few	TRBV4-2	-	CASSQDLGTGGLYSNQPQHF
-	TRBV2	TRBD2	CASSLSGGVLSTQYF
-	TRBV5-1	-	CASSLGGVQEIQYF
-	TRBV3-1	TRBD2	CASSQRLAVNNEQFF
many	TRBV4-2	TRBD1	CASSDRDSPSYEQYF
few	TRBV2	-	CASGYRAPTSIPFF
few	TRBV20-1	TRBD1	CSAATGGRSYGYTF
-	TRBV4-2	TRBD1	CASSQGQGTPEQYF
-	TRBV2	-	CASSDGAGSTDTQYF
-	TRBV6-6	-	CASSYGGQTYGYTF
few	TRBV28	TRBD2	CASSTSGFSYNEQYF
many	TRBV4-2	TRBD2	CASSYRTSGSTDTQYF
-	TRBV11-2	-	CASSPRIDPRADTQYF
few	TRBV12-3/TRBV12-4	-	CASRTRDAPLHF
-	TRBV19	-	CASSMTVLGNQPQHF
many	TRBV29-1	TRBD1	CSVARDRAKNIQYF
-	TRBV21-1	-	CASSKERSGHTEQYF
-	TRBV6-1	TRBD1	CASSEGTGYERYF
-	TRBV24-1	-	CATSDVGDYGYTF
-	TRBV3-1	TRBD2	CASSQIAGAPYEQYF
-	TRBV20-1	TRBD1	CSARFDRAYGYTF
few	TRBV21-1	-	CASSKADRGHGYTF
-	TRBV20-1	TRBD1	CSAREIRGMIGEQYF
few	TRBV6-6	TRBD2	CASSYSSLGGRIETQYF
-	TRBV28	-	CASRLPGNTEAFF
-	TRBV12-3/TRBV12-4	-	CASSSSVFNEQYF
few	TRBV29-1	-	CSVGAYGYTF
-	TRBV20-1	TRBD2	CSALAGGVSTDTQYF
-	TRBV4-2	-	CASSPKTSGYGYTF
few	TRBV20-1	TRBD2	CSAYSGGAGDTQYF
few	TRBV12-3/TRBV12-4	-	CASSLTRGVNIQYF
few	TRBV7-2	TRBD1	CASSMRQGLGGYTF
once	TRBV6-6	-	CASSYFRPGPVEKLFF
few	TRBV6-2/TRBV6-3	-	CASSYVPGVSYEQYF
-	TRBV6-5	-	CASSYRKMTSTDMQYF
-	TRBV12-3/TRBV12-4	-	CASSFPIAGLNTEAFF
once	TRBV10-3	TRBD2	CAISESSGTYEQYF
-	TRBV2	TRBD1	CASSVGQSTEIQYF
many	TRBV20-1	-	CSALTRVGNEQFF